A selection of T cell receptor beta chains follows, all from one sample in a study of T cell responses to AZD1222 COVID-19 vaccine. Data came from immunoSEQ multiplex PCR; TCRdb stores just in-frame clones and leaves some out. The data contain 110,000 to 150,000 clones, more than 85% of them singletons. Sequencing was performed on peripheral blood, taken on day 0 of AZD1222 vaccination. Receptors were obtained from an adult in good health. Both conserved end residues are part of each CDR3. The D gene is left open where the match is weak. Expanded clones are given a class, and other clones once, few, many or no size at all.

d_call: TRBD1; v_call: TRBV12-5; j_call: TRBJ1-1; clone_size: few; cdr3_aa: CASGLVRSDRVAFF; cdr3_nt: TGTGCTAGTGGTTTGGTACGATCCGACAGGGTAGCTTTCTTT
d_call: TRBD2; v_call: TRBV7-3; j_call: TRBJ2-1; clone_size: -; cdr3_aa: CASSLLAGAYNEQFF; cdr3_nt: TGTGCCAGCAGCTTGTTAGCGGGGGCCTACAATGAGCAGTTCTTC
d_call: -; v_call: TRBV3-1/TRBV3-2; j_call: TRBJ2-1; clone_size: -; cdr3_aa: CASSQTRTDNEQFF; cdr3_nt: TGTGCCAGCAGCCAAACCCGGACAGACAATGAGCAGTTCTTC
d_call: -; v_call: TRBV29-1; j_call: TRBJ1-1; clone_size: -; cdr3_aa: CSVVVQMNTEAFF; cdr3_nt: TGCAGCGTTGTAGTACAGATGAACACTGAAGCTTTCTTT
d_call: -; v_call: TRBV9; j_call: TRBJ1-6; clone_size: -; cdr3_aa: CASSVETRGNSPLHF; cdr3_nt: TGTGCCAGCAGCGTAGAGACACGTGGGAATTCACCCCTCCACTTT
d_call: TRBD1; v_call: TRBV6-1; j_call: TRBJ1-4; clone_size: -; cdr3_aa: CASSGQGAASTNEKLFF; cdr3_nt: TGTGCCAGCAGTGGACAGGGCGCGGCATCAACTAATGAAAAACTGTTTTTT
d_call: -; v_call: TRBV30; j_call: TRBJ1-2; clone_size: -; cdr3_aa: CAWSVSNLSYTF; cdr3_nt: TGTGCCTGGAGTGTCTCCAACTTGAGCTACACCTTC
d_call: -; v_call: TRBV25-1; j_call: TRBJ2-1; clone_size: -; cdr3_aa: CASTEGGEVNEQFF; cdr3_nt: TGTGCCAGCACCGAAGGAGGGGAGGTGAATGAGCAGTTCTTC
d_call: TRBD2; v_call: TRBV11-1; j_call: TRBJ2-5; clone_size: -; cdr3_aa: CASSRGGQETQYF; cdr3_nt: TGTGCCAGCAGCCGGGGGGGACAAGAGACCCAGTACTTC
d_call: TRBD2; v_call: TRBV29-1; j_call: TRBJ2-3; clone_size: -; cdr3_aa: CSVGTSGSTDTQYF; cdr3_nt: TGCAGCGTGGGGACTAGCGGTAGCACAGATACGCAGTATTTT
d_call: -; v_call: TRBV28; j_call: TRBJ1-4; clone_size: -; cdr3_aa: CASSSDARNEKLFF; cdr3_nt: TGTGCCAGCAGCTCGGACGCCCGGAATGAAAAACTGTTTTTT
d_call: TRBD1; v_call: TRBV7-9; j_call: TRBJ1-1; clone_size: -; cdr3_aa: CASSLGDSNTEAFF; cdr3_nt: TGTGCCAGCAGCTTGGGGGACAGTAACACTGAAGCTTTCTTT
d_call: -; v_call: TRBV19; j_call: TRBJ1-1; clone_size: -; cdr3_aa: CASSIEGFQGRVGTEAFF; cdr3_nt: TGTGCCAGTAGTATAGAGGGGTTCCAGGGGCGAGTGGGAACTGAAGCTTTCTTT
d_call: -; v_call: TRBV9; j_call: TRBJ2-5; clone_size: once; cdr3_aa: CASSVVEGGRGETQYF; cdr3_nt: TGTGCCAGCAGCGTAGTTGAAGGGGGGAGAGGGGAGACCCAGTACTTC
d_call: TRBD1; v_call: TRBV13; j_call: TRBJ2-3; clone_size: -; cdr3_aa: CASSYGTVSRTDTQYF; cdr3_nt: TGTGCCAGCAGCTATGGGACAGTAAGCCGCACAGATACGCAGTATTTT
d_call: -; v_call: TRBV12-5; j_call: TRBJ2-1; clone_size: -; cdr3_aa: CASGLVLGGLSSYNEQFF; cdr3_nt: TGTGCTAGTGGTTTGGTACTCGGGGGGCTTAGCTCCTACAATGAGCAGTTCTTC
d_call: -; v_call: TRBV6-5; j_call: TRBJ2-4; clone_size: -; cdr3_aa: CASSYRDQPGDIQYF; cdr3_nt: TGTGCCAGCAGTTACCGCGACCAGCCAGGGGACATTCAGTACTTC
d_call: -; v_call: TRBV12-5; j_call: TRBJ1-6; clone_size: -; cdr3_aa: CASGLVLGTPYNSPLHF; cdr3_nt: TGTGCTAGTGGTTTGGTCCTAGGAACTCCCTATAATTCACCCCTCCACTTT
d_call: -; v_call: TRBV4-2; j_call: TRBJ1-5; clone_size: -; cdr3_aa: CASSQDLGLRGGNQPQHF; cdr3_nt: TGTGCCAGCAGCCAAGATCTCGGCCTCCGAGGGGGCAATCAGCCCCAGCATTTT
d_call: TRBD1; v_call: TRBV28; j_call: TRBJ1-2; clone_size: -; cdr3_aa: CASSLGQGYGYTF; cdr3_nt: TGTGCCAGCAGTTTGGGACAGGGTTATGGCTACACCTTC
d_call: -; v_call: TRBV28; j_call: TRBJ1-2; clone_size: -; cdr3_aa: CASSRYGYTF; cdr3_nt: TGTGCCAGCAGTCGGTATGGCTACACCTTC
d_call: -; v_call: TRBV5-5; j_call: TRBJ2-5; clone_size: -; cdr3_aa: CASSLYLTRLPQETQYF; cdr3_nt: TGTGCCAGCAGCTTGTATTTAACAAGGCTACCTCAAGAGACCCAGTACTTC
d_call: -; v_call: TRBV9; j_call: TRBJ2-5; clone_size: -; cdr3_aa: CASSVGNLETQYF; cdr3_nt: TGTGCCAGCAGCGTAGGGAATCTCGAGACCCAGTACTTC
d_call: TRBD1; v_call: TRBV3-1/TRBV3-2; j_call: TRBJ2-2; clone_size: -; cdr3_aa: CASSRGTPDRLYTGELFF; cdr3_nt: TGTGCCAGCAGCCGTGGGACGCCGGACAGGCTCTACACCGGGGAGCTGTTTTTT